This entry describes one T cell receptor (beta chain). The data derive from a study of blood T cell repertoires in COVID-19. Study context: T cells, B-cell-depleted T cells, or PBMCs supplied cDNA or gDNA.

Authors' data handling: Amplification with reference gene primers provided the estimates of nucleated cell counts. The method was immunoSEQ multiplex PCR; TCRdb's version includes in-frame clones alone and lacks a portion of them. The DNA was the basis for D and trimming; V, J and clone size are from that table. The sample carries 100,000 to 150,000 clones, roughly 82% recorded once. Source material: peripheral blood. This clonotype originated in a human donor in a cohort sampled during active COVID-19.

CDR3 coding DNA: TGTGCCAGCACCGGGAGCCCTAATGAGCAGTTCTTC. Amino acid sequence: CASTGSPNEQFF. The chain uses TRBV2 and TRBJ2-1, with D possibly TRBD2 on 6 matching bases. The V and J ends lost 7 bases and 7 bases respectively, with 11 bases between them. CDR1 is SNHLY and CDR2 is FYNNEI in the germline V gene. The CDR3 covers 12 residues. Full variable domain (missing parts from reference TRBV2 and TRBJ2-1): EPEVTQTPSHQVTQMGQEVILRCVPISNHLYFYWYRQILGQKVEFLVSFYNNEISEKSEIFDDQFSVERPDGSNFTLKIRSTKLEDSAMYFCASTGSPNEQFFGPGTRLTVL.